This T cell receptor beta chain originates from a study of blood T cells in healthy people across ages. The CDR3 runs to 15 residues. Germline V gene sequence: CDR1 WSHSY, CDR2 SAAADI. V lost 2 bases, J lost 11 bases, and 7 bases stayed unmatched. With a J-beta primer mix and a sample-barcoded 5' primer, a second PCR ran roughly 7 to 11 cycles. Each cDNA molecule, via a template-switch adaptor with 12 random nucleotides, was tagged. Every sample produced at least 3 million CDR3-containing paired-end reads. From the 5' RACE reads, TCRdb called clonotypes with MiXCR, one entry per CDR3 protein. The table includes 1,500,000 or so distinct CDR3 sequences, approximately 39% detected once. Per individual sample, total RNA of at least 5 micrograms was extracted. Concerning this clonotype: Given a much more abundant clone one base away, this may be a read error.

The receptor was derived from a woman between 18 and 30 years old in good health. Sequenced: blood. This rearrangement joins TRBV10-2 to TRBJ2-1, with TRBD2 matching over 12 bases. The CDR3 nucleotides read TGCGCCAGCAGTGAGCTCCTAGCGGGGGGGAATAAGCAGTTCTTC. This sequence encodes CASSELLAGGNKQFF.